The present T cell receptor (beta chain) was sequenced within a study of cytomegalovirus exposure and HLA in healthy donors (dated by TCRdb to about 2017). With regard to the full study: According to an earlier analysis of around 600 of the donors, some 180 million T cells yielded 100 million or so unique TCR beta sequences and approximately 300 Gb of sequence data. Approximately 300 gigabases of sequencing data and approximately 84 million unique TCR sequences were included in an early release covering roughly 600 HLA-typed donors. Of the roughly 400 genotyped donors, approximately 82% fell in the genetic ancestry cluster associated with self-reported Caucasian donors. The study aimed to test whether cataloging public T cell receptors could reveal signatures of past pathogen exposure. The study profiled the T cell repertoires of 550 to 700 subjects by immunosequencing and related them to cytomegalovirus serostatus. Along with the approximately 700-subject first cohort, a separate validation cohort of about 110 different subjects was used. High-throughput TCR immunosequencing, statistical association of individual TCRs with disease status, and machine learning were combined to predict cytomegalovirus infection status. A later analysis re-examined previously published TCR beta repertoires from about 670 donors and added high-resolution HLA genotyping to investigate patterns of TCR occurrence. Rather than using new phenotypic data, the later analysis identified candidate immune exposures from TCR beta sequences and from how often those sequences occurred across donors. An earlier analysis of roughly 600 of the donors used high-throughput TCR beta sequencing to judge whether each TCR beta V gene segment behaved as functional or pseudogenic. Donor age, sex, ethnicity and CMV serostatus were compiled together with the repertoire data. A later genetic analysis used genome-wide SNP genotypes for about 55% of the 666 donors, treating that subset as a discovery cohort. All discovery cohort repertoires had been generated on a single sequencing platform. Both class I and class II loci were covered by HLA typing, at four-digit resolution. The number of typed donors differed by locus: about 620-630 for A, B, C, DRB1 and DQB1; approximately 530 for DQA1; 600 to 610 for DPA1; and roughly 450 for DPB1. Four or five DR-DQ haplotypes were handled as single units for association and clustering because linkage in the cohort was strong. Across 398 genotyped donors of the cohort, an average of approximately 240,000 unique TCR beta nucleotide sequences per donor were sequenced, and roughly a sixth of those sequences were non-productive.

The cysteine opens and the phenylalanine closes a CDR3 of 14 amino acids. The DNA shown is the 42-base CDR3, in frame from base 1. V is cut by 0 bases and J by 1 base, and the space between the germline ends is 5 bases. Via the germline V gene, CDR1 is SGHTA and CDR2 FQGTGA. Summary of the overall study and its limitations: In a later analysis, HLA-associated TCR beta chains showed more clonal expansion and lower generation probabilities than non-associated chains that were equally common. A cluster of highly shared sequence variants was judged likely to be a technical artifact of the sequencing pipeline. A later genetic analysis associated a missense DCLRE1C variant with V-gene and J-gene trimming of TCR beta chains, and an independent cohort replicated the association. Only TCR beta chains were sequenced in this cohort, and the absence of alpha or paired-chain data limited detectable features. A further reported finding was that TCR beta sequences accurately predicted the HLA-A and HLA-B alleles for most subjects in the first cohort. The authors suggested that the approach could potentially be extended to other disease states and immunological phenotypes. A total of 150 to 200 TCR beta chains were listed by the study as associated with cytomegalovirus. Linkage disequilibrium might explain the correlated functional status among segregating V segments, but an unknown experimental factor could not be ruled out. Immune exposure information for the cohort was limited to CMV serostatus. A few of the identified cytomegalovirus-associated TCR beta chains were confirmed in vitro to be specific for cytomegalovirus antigens. The classifier was reported to diagnose cytomegalovirus status with high specificity and sensitivity in both the original cohort and the validation cohort. While some public TCRs were present in many individuals, most TCR sequences turned up only very rarely across donors. Because the 87-base-pair reads could not distinguish some IMGT-functional V segments, including TRBV6-2 and TRBV6-3, those segments were excluded. According to a later analysis, parvovirus B19, influenza, CMV and Epstein-Barr virus appeared linked to several top co-occurrence clusters. Specific HLA alleles were associated with roughly 17,000 TCR beta sequences at a false discovery rate of 0.05 in a later analysis. A later analysis found that TCR association rates varied across HLA loci, with DRB1 alleles showing the most associated TCRs and HLA-C alleles the fewest. Compared with the roughly 700-donor mean, donors in an Asian-associated ancestry cluster had fewer N-insertions in productive TCRs, according to a later genetic analysis. Because counts were too low, 15 to 20 rarely observed V segments, including chromosome 9 orphons, were excluded from the earlier analysis of fewer than 650 of the donors. Sequencing depth was assumed to be roughly uniform across donors in the presence/absence analyses, though that assumption may not hold. A later analysis found that most CMV-associated TCR beta chains appeared HLA-restricted, with HLA associations seemingly driven largely by CMV exposure. Broadly in line with IMGT annotations, most TCR beta V segments showed up in productive rearrangements about 90% or about 30% of the time in an earlier analysis of about 500 of the donors. Strong co-occurrence of HLA alleles, especially DR and DQ, made assigning TCR associations to individual alleles difficult. Because some donors lacked HLA typing at each locus, the association tests relied only on the typed subset.

The receptor library was made with the immunoSEQ multiplex PCR assay. For the multiplex PCR, a mixture combining 60 forward primers for TCR Vbeta segments and 13 reverse primers for TCR Jbeta segments was used. The CDR3 region of rearranged TCR beta genes was amplified from genomic DNA by a multiplex PCR assay. The Illumina HiSeq System was used to sequence the amplified TCR beta libraries as 87-base-pair reads. On the study's bioinformatics: A later analysis counted some 74 million unique TCR beta chains across the 650 to 800 repertoires, and some 11 million of these chains were shared by at least two donors. To remove PCR and sequencing errors, raw reads were error-corrected and collapsed into unique sequences using a nearest-neighbor algorithm that merged closely related sequences. To assign V, D and J gene segments, CDR3 sequences were aligned to IMGT reference sequences. Each retained sequence needed at least a six-nucleotide match to both a V gene segment and a J gene segment. Rearrangements were called productive when the CDR3 lacked stop codons and stayed in frame with V and J; all others were non-productive. Following IMGT convention, CDR3 was defined as the stretch from the second conserved V-encoded cysteine up to the conserved J-encoded phenylalanine. The earlier analysis of some 580 of the donors excluded any sequence lacking an unambiguous match to a single V gene segment. An earlier analysis of 587 of the donors called V segments functional above 56.7% productive rearrangements and segregating when the between-donor standard deviation exceeded 5%. To diagnose cytomegalovirus status from the catalog of TCR beta chain sequences, a statistical classification framework was built. In a later analysis, V and J genes were assigned by comparing TCR nucleotide sequences against IMGT/GENE-DB human TR gene sequences. A later analysis assigned CDR3 sequences and most-parsimonious VDJ recombination scenarios with the TCRdist pipeline. In a later analysis, each TCR beta chain was defined by its CDR3 amino acid sequence together with its V-gene family, and reads lacking a unique V-gene family were excluded. In a later analysis, nearly 600 highly shared, low-generation-probability nucleotide sequences were removed to address suspected cross-contamination and a sequencing artifact. For each public chain, a later analysis derived a clonal expansion index from normalized ranks of inferred template counts within each repertoire. A later analysis computed generation probabilities with a VDJ recombination model fitted to out-of-frame rearrangements, and checked the results against IGoR. Hypergeometric tests were used in a later analysis to score TCR-TCR, TCR-HLA and TCR-CMV co-occurrence, with a repertoire-size bias correction applied to the TCR pairs. To estimate false discovery rates, a later analysis permuted the HLA or CMV assignments 20 times. In a later analysis, co-occurring TCRs were grouped using DBSCAN, with TCRdist sequence similarity added in when clustering inside HLA-allele-positive subsets. Co-occurrence clustering excluded repertoires with fewer than 30,000 or more than 120,000 public chains, plus five with anomalous nucleotide sharing. Here the immuneACCESS table is served through TCRdb, limited to in-frame sequences with V and J called. Missing clones are a known gap in these copies; in checked studies unresolved V genes cover under half, and the rest lacks a known reason. Clone size and the V and J calls come from that table; the DNA yielded D and trimming. For this sample there are around 180,000 clones; around 83% appear just once. 0.9% to 1.2% of the sample rests with the top ten.

A word on this clone: Its antigen is still unknown. Nothing much larger sits one base from this clone, and base qualities are not available.

In total, 600 or so healthy bone marrow donors made up the cohort. At the time of sampling, every cohort member was nominally healthy, though immune exposures that went unrecorded were likely present. The donor was CMV seronegative and belonged to the group of 350 to 400 seronegative cohort members. A peripheral blood sample was collected from each donor, and TCR beta sequencing was performed on peripheral blood mononuclear cells. Genomic DNA was extracted from the blood cell samples with the Qiagen DNeasy Blood Extraction Kit. This TCR was sampled from a woman in her 40s in good health and CMV-seronegative. The chain links TRBV7-3 with TRBJ2-3; TRBD2 might be the D gene, on 5 matching bases. Input material: PBMCs. The CDR3 protein: CASSLTGGTDTQYF. The base sequence is TGTGCCAGCAGCTTAACCGGGGGCACAGATACGCAGTATTTT.